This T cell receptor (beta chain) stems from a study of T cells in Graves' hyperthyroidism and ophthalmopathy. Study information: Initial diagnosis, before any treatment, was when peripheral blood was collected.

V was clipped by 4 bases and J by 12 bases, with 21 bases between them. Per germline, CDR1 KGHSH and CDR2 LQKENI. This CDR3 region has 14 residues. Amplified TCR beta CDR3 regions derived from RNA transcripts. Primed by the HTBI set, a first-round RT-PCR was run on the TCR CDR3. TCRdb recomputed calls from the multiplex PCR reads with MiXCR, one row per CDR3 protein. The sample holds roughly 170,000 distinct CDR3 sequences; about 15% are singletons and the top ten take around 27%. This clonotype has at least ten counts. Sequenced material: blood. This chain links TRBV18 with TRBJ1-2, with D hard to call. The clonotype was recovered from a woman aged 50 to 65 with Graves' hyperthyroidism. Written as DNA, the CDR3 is TGTGCCAGCTCACAGACTCTTGGAGCTCCTCTGGACACCTTC. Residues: CASSQTLGAPLDTF.